This T cell receptor (beta chain) was sequenced for a study of cytomegalovirus exposure and HLA in healthy donors. Notes on the study in general: TRBV6-2, TRBV6-3 and other indistinguishable V segments were excluded. Highest at DRB1 and lowest at HLA-C, TCR association rates differed among HLA loci in a later analysis. Segments of the TCR beta V type were, in most cases, productive about 87% or about 30% of the time in an earlier analysis.

About this clone: Its antigen is as yet unknown.

This CDR3 has 15 residues. Looked up from germline, CDR1 is SNHLY and CDR2 is FYNNEI. The trim removed 2 bases at V and 7 bases at J, leaving 8 bases unmatched. It was with 60 Vbeta and 13 Jbeta primers that the PCR ran. The method was immunoSEQ multiplex PCR; TCRdb's version includes in-frame clones alone and lacks a portion of them. This table has some 220,000 clones, approximately 90% appearing once. The receptor comes from a young woman in good health and CMV-seronegative. The sequenced sample was PBMCs. The chain couples TRBV2 to TRBJ2-1; 7 bases are shared with TRBD2. The CDR3 DNA sequence: TGTGCCAGCAGTGAAATGGGGGGGTTAGGGAATGAGCAGTTCTTC. It codes for CASSEMGGLGNEQFF.